Listed here is a single T cell receptor beta chain. No cognate antigen has been identified for it. The read comes to an end 3 residues before the CDR3 does, leaving the germline J gene to fill in the end. The CDR3, from cysteine to phenylalanine, totals 15 residues. The DNA shown is the part of the CDR3 that was read: 36 bases, in frame from base 1. CDR1 SGHRS and CDR2 YFSETQ are derived from the germline V gene. V lost 4 bases and J lost 3 bases, and the count of bases not matched to a germline gene is 4. The data were taken from a study of T cells in women clearing cervical HPV infection (dated by TCRdb to the late 2010s). Some background on the complete study: The cases were 20 to 30 women with histologically confirmed HPV16-related CIN3 or worse, and 2 of those women had invasive cancers. An exploratory proof-of-principle case-control study, nested within the Guanacaste HPV Natural History Study in Costa Rica, was conducted to compare TCR repertoires across cervical HPV16 outcomes. Since only a few of the women had HLA typing available, the possibility that HLA type was acting as a confounder could not be ruled out. Five blinded duplicates per group were added as quality controls, giving roughly 60 samples: about 50 participants and about ten replicates. Cases and controls were matched on year of sample collection and on age within five years. The parent cohort enrolled roughly 9,400 women aged 18 or older in Guanacaste, Costa Rica, in about 1992 to 1994 and followed the women for around seven years. Controls were 25 women whose single incident HPV16 infection cleared within 12 months without precancer or cancer developing. Cases had a median age of around 32 years compared with 38 for controls, and baseline characteristics showed no significant differences between the groups. Among cases, blood sampling came a median of about 150 days after lesion detection, with an interquartile range of about 85 to 220 days. Blood from cases was drawn at the visit where the lesion was first identified, while blood from controls was drawn once the infection was no longer detected.

Broader findings and caveats from the paper: Random forest classifiers that combined richness and V gene abundances separated cases from controls with an estimated AUC of 0.83. CIN3+ cases had significantly higher TCR repertoire richness than controls across sequencing depths, but evenness did not differ between the groups. Because the number of T cells per sample was unknown, the richness differences could reflect varying T-cell content rather than repertoire biology. The cross-sectional design could not show whether the associations came before the infection or were a result of it, and neither effector/memory subsets nor HPV-specific T cells were isolated. Lower TRBV6-7 relative abundance was observed in cases than in controls (approximately 0.1% versus 0.16%; Bonferroni P = 0.0008).

Every participant had a single incident cervical HPV16 infection, and prevalent HPV16 infections were excluded. Cervical HPV DNA was detected by MY09/MY11 PCR, and genotyping was performed by dot-blot hybridization. About 14 mL of heparinized blood was centrifuged, after which the buffy coat was aliquoted, frozen at -30 degrees C, and then stored at -80 degrees C. QIAGEN kits were used to extract genomic DNA from buffy coat specimens. The immunoSEQ assay used multiplex PCR to amplify TCR beta CDR3 regions from an average of roughly 1.2 ug of genomic DNA per sample. Primer bias was corrected in the assay by using a complete synthetic TCR repertoire to establish an amplification baseline. Amplicons were sequenced on the Illumina platform. Regarding the original processing steps: Sequence errors were corrected by clustering with frequency ratios and a modified nearest-neighbor algorithm, and the sequences were then analyzed in the immunoSEQ Analyzer using IMGT gene definitions. TCR richness and evenness were averaged over 20 rarefaction repeats at each rarefaction depth, excluding samples with fewer sequences than the depth. Wilcoxon rank sum tests with FDR correction were used to compare V, D and J gene relative abundances between the groups. Blinded duplicates gave an intraclass correlation of over 90% for TCR richness and an average of roughly 76% across around 70 gene segments. TCRdb took this table from immuneACCESS and kept in-frame rearrangements with V and J called. Such tables lack part of the clones; where checked against another copy, unresolved V genes explain under half of the gap, and the rest is unexplained. That table gives V, J and clone size, and the DNA gave D and trimming. Per the sample table, the count is over 30,000 clones. The top ten constitute 1.5% to 2% of the sample.

Recombination connected TRBV5-1 to TRBJ2-5, with TRBD2 identical over 12 junction bases. The TCR sequence derives from a woman aged 18 to 75 with a cervical HPV16 infection that either progressed to CIN3+ or cleared (not recorded which). Sequenced: blood buffy coat. CDR3 sequence: CASSHRLAGEETQYF. The CDR3 bases that were read are TGCGCCAGCAGCCATCGACTAGCGGGGGAAGAGACC.